The sequence of this T cell receptor (beta chain) was determined in a study of CD8+ T cells in alopecia areata. At the level of the study: Tofacitinib ran 6 to 18 months, followed by 6 months off drug.

Stated treatment: oral pan-JAK inhibitor, 5-10 mg twice daily. A note on this clone: What it binds is unknown.

It was cDNA, reverse transcribed from extracted RNA, that served as the sequencing template. Only in-frame clones appear in the TCRdb table, and some are missing; sequencing was by immunoSEQ multiplex PCR. The table lists about 200,000 clones, 55% to 70% of them singletons. Study-level findings and limits: The study found that many expanded lesional clones persisted in scalp and blood during tofacitinib.

V lost 4 bases and J lost 5, with 9 bases in between. The CDR3 runs to 12 residues. Germline-derived CDR1 and CDR2 are SGHDT and YYEEEE. Sequences were derived from CD4+ T cells sorted from blood, sampled at week 4, from a patient treated with tofacitinib. The rearrangement joins TRBV5-6 to TRBJ1-2; D unclear. This TCR was recovered from a human donor with alopecia areata. Written as DNA, the CDR3 is TGTGCCAGCAGCCCCGGGGTTTATGGCTACACCTTC. Amino acids: CASSPGVYGYTF.